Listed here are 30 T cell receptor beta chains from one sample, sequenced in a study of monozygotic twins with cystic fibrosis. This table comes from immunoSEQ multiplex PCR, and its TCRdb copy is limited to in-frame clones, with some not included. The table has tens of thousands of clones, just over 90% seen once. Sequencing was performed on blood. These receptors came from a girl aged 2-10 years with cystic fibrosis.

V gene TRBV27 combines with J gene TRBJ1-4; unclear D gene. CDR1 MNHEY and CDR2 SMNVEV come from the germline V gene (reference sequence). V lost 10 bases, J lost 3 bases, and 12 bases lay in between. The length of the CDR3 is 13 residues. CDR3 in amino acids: CATPARPNEKLFF. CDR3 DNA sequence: TGTGCCACCCCGGCCAGGCCTAATGAAAAACTGTTTTTT.

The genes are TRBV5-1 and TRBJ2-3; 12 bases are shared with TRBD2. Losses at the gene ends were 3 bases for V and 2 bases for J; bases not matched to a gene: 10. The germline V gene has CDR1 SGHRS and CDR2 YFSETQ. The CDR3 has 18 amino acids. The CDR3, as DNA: TGCGCCAGCAGCTCACCCCCTGGACTAGCGGGGATCACAGATACGCAGTATTTT. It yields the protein CASSSPPGLAGITDTQYF.

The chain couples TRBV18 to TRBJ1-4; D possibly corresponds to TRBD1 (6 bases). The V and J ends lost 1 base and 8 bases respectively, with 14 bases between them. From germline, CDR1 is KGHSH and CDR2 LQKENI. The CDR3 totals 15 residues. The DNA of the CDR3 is TGTGCCAGCTCACCACGGCAGGGACAACGAGAAAAACTGTTTTTT. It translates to CASSPRQGQREKLFF.

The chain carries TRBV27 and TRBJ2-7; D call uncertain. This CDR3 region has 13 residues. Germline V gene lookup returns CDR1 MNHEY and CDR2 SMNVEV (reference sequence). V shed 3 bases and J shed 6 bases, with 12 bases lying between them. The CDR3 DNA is TGTGCCAGCAGTTTTAGAGCCCTGGGCGAGCAGTACTTC. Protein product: CASSFRALGEQYF.

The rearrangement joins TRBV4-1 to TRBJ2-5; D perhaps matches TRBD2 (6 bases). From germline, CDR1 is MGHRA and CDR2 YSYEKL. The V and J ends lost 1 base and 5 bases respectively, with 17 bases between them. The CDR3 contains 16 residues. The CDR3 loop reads CASSQGGQSLAETQYF. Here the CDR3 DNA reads TGCGCCAGCAGCCAAGGAGGCCAGTCACTAGCTGAGACCCAGTACTTC.

CDR3 residues: CASSHTPSDGETQYF. The CDR3, as DNA: TGCGCCAGCAGCCACACCCCCAGCGACGGGGAGACCCAGTACTTC. The chain couples TRBV4-3 to TRBJ2-5; D is uncertain. The CDR3 has 15 amino acids. V was shortened by 3 bases and J by 5 bases, with 16 bases between the two germline ends. From germline, CDR1 is LGHNA and CDR2 YSLEER.

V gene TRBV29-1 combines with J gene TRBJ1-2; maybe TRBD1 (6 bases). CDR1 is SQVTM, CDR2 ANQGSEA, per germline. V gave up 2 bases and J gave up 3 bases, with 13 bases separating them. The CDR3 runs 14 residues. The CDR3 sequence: CSVESGGTYYGYTF. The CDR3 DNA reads TGCAGCGTTGAAAGTGGGGGGACATACTATGGCTACACCTTC.

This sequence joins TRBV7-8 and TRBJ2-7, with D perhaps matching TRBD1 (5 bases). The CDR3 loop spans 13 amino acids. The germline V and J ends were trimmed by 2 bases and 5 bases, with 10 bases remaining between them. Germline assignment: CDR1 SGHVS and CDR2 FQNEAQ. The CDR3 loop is CASSLPKTDEQYF. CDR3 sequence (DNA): TGTGCCAGCAGCTTACCTAAGACAGACGAGCAGTACTTC.

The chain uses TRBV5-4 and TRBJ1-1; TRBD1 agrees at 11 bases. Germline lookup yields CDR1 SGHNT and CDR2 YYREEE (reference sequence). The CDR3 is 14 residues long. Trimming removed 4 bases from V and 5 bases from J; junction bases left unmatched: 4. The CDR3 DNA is TGTGCCAGCAGCGTGGGACAGGGGGTGACTGAAGCTTTCTTT. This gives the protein CASSVGQGVTEAFF.

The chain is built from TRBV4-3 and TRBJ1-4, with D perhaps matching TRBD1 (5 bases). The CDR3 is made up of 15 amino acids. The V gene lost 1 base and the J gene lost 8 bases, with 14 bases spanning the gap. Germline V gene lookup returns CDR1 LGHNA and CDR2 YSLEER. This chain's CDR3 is CASSQGGGGWEKLFF. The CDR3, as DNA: TGCGCCAGCAGCCAAGGGGGGGGAGGCTGGGAAAAACTGTTTTTT.

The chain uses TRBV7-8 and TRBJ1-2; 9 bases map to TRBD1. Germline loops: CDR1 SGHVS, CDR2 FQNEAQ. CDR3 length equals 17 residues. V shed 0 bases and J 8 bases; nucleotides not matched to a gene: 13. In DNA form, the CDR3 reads TGTGCCAGCAGCTTAGCGGTGGGACAGGGCTCTTCGGGGGGCTACACCTTC. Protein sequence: CASSLAVGQGSSGGYTF. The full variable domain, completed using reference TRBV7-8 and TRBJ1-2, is GAGVSQSPRYKVAKRGQDVALRCDPISGHVSLFWYQQALGQGPEFLTYFQNEAQLDKSGLPSDRFFAERPEGSVSTLKIQRTQQEDSAVYLCASSLAVGQGSSGGYTFGSGTRLTVV.

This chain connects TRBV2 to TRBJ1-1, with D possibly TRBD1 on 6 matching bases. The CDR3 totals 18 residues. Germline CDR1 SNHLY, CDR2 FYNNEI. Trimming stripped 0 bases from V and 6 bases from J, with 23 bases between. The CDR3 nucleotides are TGTGCCAGCAGTGAAGCCAGCGGGGGGGGCCAGGGCGTCCCTGAAGCTTTCTTT. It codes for CASSEASGGGQGVPEAFF.

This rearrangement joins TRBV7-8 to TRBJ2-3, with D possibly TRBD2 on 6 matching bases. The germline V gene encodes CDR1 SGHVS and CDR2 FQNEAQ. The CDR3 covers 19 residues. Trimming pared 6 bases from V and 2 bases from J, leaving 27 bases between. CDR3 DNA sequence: TGTGCCAGCAGATGGGGGGTAGGATGGCCCGCGGGACCCACAGATACGCAGTATTTT. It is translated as CASRWGVGWPAGPTDTQYF.

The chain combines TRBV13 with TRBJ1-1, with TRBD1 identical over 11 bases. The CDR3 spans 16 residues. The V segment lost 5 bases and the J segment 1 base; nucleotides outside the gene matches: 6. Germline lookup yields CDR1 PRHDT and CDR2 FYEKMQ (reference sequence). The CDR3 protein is CASSPGTGGWNTEAFF. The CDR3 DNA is TGTGCCAGCAGCCCCGGGACAGGGGGATGGAACACTGAAGCTTTCTTT.

The CDR3 protein is CASGRMSNLGTDTQYF. The DNA of the CDR3 is TGTGCTAGTGGTCGTATGTCGAACCTGGGCACAGATACGCAGTATTTT. The V gene is TRBV12-5, the J gene TRBJ2-3; D is uncertain. Trimming stripped 5 bases from V and 1 base from J, with 16 bases between. Germline values: CDR1 LGHNT, CDR2 FRNRAP. CDR3 size: 16 residues.

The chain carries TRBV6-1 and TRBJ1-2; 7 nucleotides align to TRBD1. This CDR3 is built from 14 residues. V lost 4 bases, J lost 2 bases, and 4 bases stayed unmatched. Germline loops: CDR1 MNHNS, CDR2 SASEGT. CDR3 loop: CASSGRQGNYGYTF. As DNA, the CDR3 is TGTGCCAGCAGTGGGAGACAGGGCAACTATGGCTACACCTTC.

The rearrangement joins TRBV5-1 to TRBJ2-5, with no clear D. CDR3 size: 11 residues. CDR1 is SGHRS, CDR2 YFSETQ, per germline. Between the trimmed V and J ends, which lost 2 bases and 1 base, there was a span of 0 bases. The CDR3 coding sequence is TGCGCCAGCAGCTTCCAAGAGACCCAGTACTTC. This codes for CASSFQETQYF.

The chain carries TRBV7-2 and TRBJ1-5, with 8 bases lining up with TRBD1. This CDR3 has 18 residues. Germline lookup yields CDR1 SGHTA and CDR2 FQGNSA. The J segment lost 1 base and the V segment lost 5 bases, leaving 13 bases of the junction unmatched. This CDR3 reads CASSAPGQGSWSNQPQHF. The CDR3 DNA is TGTGCCAGCAGCGCACCCGGACAGGGCAGTTGGAGCAATCAGCCCCAGCATTTT. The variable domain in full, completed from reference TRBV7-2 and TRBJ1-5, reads GAGVSQSPSNKVTEKGKDVELRCDPISGHTALYWYRQSLGQGLEFLIYFQGNSAPDKSGLPSDRFSAERTGGSVSTLTIQRTQQEDSAVYLCASSAPGQGSWSNQPQHFGDGTRLSIL.

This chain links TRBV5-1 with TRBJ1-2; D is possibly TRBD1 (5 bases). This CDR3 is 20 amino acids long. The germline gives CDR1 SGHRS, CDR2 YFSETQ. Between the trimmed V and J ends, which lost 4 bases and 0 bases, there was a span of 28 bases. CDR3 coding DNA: TGCGCCAGCAGCGACGGGTACCGGGGCCCGAAGCAGGAAACTAACTATGGCTACACCTTC. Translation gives CASSDGYRGPKQETNYGYTF.

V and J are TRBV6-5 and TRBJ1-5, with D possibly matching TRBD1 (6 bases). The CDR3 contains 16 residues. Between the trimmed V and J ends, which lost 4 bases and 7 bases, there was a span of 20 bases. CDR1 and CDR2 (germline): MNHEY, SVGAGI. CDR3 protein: CASSSSGGRGLQPQHF. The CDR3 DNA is TGTGCCAGCAGTTCGTCTGGGGGGCGGGGGTTACAGCCCCAGCATTTT.

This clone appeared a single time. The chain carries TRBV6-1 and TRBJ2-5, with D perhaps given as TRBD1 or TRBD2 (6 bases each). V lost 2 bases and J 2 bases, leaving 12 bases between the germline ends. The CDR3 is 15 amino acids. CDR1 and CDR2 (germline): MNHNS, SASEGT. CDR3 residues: CASSEIPGAQETQYF. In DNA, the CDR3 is TGTGCCAGCAGTGAAATCCCGGGGGCGCAAGAGACCCAGTACTTC.

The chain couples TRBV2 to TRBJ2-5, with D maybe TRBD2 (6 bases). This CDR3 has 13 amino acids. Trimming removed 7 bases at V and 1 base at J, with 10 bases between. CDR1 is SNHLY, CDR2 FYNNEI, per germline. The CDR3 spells CASNGGTQETQYF. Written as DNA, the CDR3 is TGTGCCAGCAACGGCGGGACCCAAGAGACCCAGTACTTC.

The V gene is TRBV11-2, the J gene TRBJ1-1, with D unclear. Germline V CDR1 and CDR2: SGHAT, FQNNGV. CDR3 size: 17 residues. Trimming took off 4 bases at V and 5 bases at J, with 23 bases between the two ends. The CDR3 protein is CASSYYGRLSVGTEAFF. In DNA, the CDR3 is TGTGCCAGCAGCTATTATGGCCGCCTGAGTGTCGGAACTGAAGCTTTCTTT.

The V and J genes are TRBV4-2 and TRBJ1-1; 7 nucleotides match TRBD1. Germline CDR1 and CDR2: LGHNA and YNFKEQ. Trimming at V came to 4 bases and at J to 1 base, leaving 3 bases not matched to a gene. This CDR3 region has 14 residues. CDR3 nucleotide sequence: TGTGCCAGCAGCCCGGACAGGCAGAACACTGAAGCTTTCTTT. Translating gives CASSPDRQNTEAFF.

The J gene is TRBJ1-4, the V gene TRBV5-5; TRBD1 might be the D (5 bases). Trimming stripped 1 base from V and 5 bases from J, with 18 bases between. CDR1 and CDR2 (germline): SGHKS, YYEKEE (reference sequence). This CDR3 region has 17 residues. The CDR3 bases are TGTGCCAGCAGCTTGCGGCCTGGTGGGGCGAGGAATGAAAAACTGTTTTTT. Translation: CASSLRPGGARNEKLFF.

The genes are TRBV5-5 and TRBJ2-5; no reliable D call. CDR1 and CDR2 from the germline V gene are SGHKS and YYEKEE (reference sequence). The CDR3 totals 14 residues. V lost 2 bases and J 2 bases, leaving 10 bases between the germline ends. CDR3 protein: CASSFRNLQETQYF. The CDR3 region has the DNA TGTGCCAGCAGCTTCCGGAACCTGCAAGAGACCCAGTACTTC.

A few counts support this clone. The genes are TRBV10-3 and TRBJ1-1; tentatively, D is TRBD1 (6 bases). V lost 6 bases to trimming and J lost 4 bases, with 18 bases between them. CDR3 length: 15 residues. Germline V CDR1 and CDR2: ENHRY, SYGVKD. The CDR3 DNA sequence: TGTGCCATCAGCCAGCTTGGGGGGGGCAGCACTGAAGCTTTCTTT. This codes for CAISQLGGGSTEAFF.

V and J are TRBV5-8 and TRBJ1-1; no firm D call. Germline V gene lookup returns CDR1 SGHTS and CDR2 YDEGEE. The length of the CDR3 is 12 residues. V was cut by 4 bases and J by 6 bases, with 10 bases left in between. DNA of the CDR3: TGTGCCAGCAGCCCGCGGCCGGCTGAAGCTTTCTTT. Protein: CASSPRPAEAFF.

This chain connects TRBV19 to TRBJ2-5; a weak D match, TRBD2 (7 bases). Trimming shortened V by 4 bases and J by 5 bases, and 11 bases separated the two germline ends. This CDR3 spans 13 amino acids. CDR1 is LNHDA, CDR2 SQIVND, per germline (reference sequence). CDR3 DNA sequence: TGTGCCAGTAGTAGCAGGGGAGGGGAGACCCAGTACTTC. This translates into CASSSRGGETQYF.

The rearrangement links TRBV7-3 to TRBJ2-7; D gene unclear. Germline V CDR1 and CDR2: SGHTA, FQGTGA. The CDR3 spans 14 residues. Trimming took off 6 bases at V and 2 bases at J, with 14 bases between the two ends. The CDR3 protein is CASRCGPWAYEQYF. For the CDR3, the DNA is TGTGCCAGCAGATGCGGCCCCTGGGCCTACGAGCAGTACTTC.